Below, 23 T cell receptor beta chains from the same sample are listed, as sequenced in a study of T cells after yellow fever vaccination. TCRdb itself ran the 5' RACE reads through MiXCR, one entry per CDR3 protein. This repertoire shows under 600,000 distinct CDR3 sequences, 20% to 25% found once; its top ten account for roughly 16%. The starting material was PBMCs, obtained around 3 weeks after the first yellow fever vaccination. Receptor source: a man between 18 and 29 years old who received the YFV17D yellow fever vaccine.

There are a few counts of this clonotype. The genes are TRBV4-1 and TRBJ2-3, with a tentative D call TRBD1 (5 bases). The CDR3 runs 15 residues. Trimming cost V 5 bases and J 3 bases, with 15 bases left between them. Germline V gene data show CDR1 as MGHRA and CDR2 as YSYEKL. The CDR3 here is CASSKLDRLTDTQYF. The CDR3 bases are TGCGCCAGCAGCAAGCTAGACAGATTAACAGATACGCAGTATTTT.

This clonotype was seen a handful of times. The chain recombines TRBV7-2 with TRBJ1-4, with D possibly being TRBD1 (5 bases). The CDR3 consists of 14 residues. The ends were cut back, 6 bases at V and 3 bases at J, with 11 bases in the middle. Germline CDR1 is SGHTA and CDR2 is FQGNSA. Written as DNA, the CDR3 is TGTGCCAGCAGAGAGTGGGGCCCTAATGAAAAACTGTTTTTT. This encodes CASREWGPNEKLFF.

The chain employs TRBV27 and TRBJ2-4; TRBD1 matches at 8 bases. J gave up 0 bases and V 6 bases, and 7 bases lay outside the gene matches. The germline V gene encodes CDR1 MNHEY and CDR2 SMNVEV (reference sequence). The CDR3 extends over 16 amino acids. CDR3 amino acids: CASRPGQGPAKNIQYF. In nucleotides, the CDR3 is TGTGCCAGCAGACCCGGACAGGGACCAGCCAAAAACATTCAGTACTTC.

This clonotype was seen a few times. The rearrangement uses TRBV10-3 and TRBJ2-3; 8 bases fit TRBD1. Germline-derived CDR1 and CDR2 are ENHRY and SYGVKD. The V and J ends lost 5 bases and 0 bases, in that order; junction bases with no gene match: 10. This CDR3 contains 17 residues. CDR3 region: CAISHDRQGSSTDTQYF. In DNA, the CDR3 is TGTGCCATCAGTCACGATCGACAGGGGTCCAGCACAGATACGCAGTATTTT.

The rearrangement joins TRBV5-1 to TRBJ2-1; D gene unclear. V lost 1 base to trimming and J lost 1 base, with 12 bases between them. The CDR3 is 16 amino acids. From germline, CDR1 is SGHRS and CDR2 YFSETQ. This chain's CDR3 is CASSLTPPESYNEQFF. The CDR3 DNA is TGCGCCAGCAGCTTGACCCCTCCGGAGTCCTACAATGAGCAGTTCTTC. Drawing the rest from reference TRBV5-1 and TRBJ2-1, the complete variable domain is KAGVTQTPRYLIKTRGQQVTLSCSPISGHRSVSWYQQTPGQGLQFLFEYFSETQRNKGNFPGRFSGRQFSNSRSEMNVSTLELGDSALYLCASSLTPPESYNEQFFGPGTRLTVL.

CDR3 in DNA: TGCGCCAGCAGCCCCGGGACAGGGGGCGATAATTCACCCCTCCACTTT. Translation: CASSPGTGGDNSPLHF. The chain carries TRBV5-1 and TRBJ1-6; 12 bases agree with TRBD1. Germline trimming cut 4 bases from V and 5 bases from J; bases unmatched to any gene: 4. There are 16 residues in the CDR3. Germline V gene sequence: CDR1 SGHRS, CDR2 YFSETQ. The whole variable domain, filled in from reference TRBV5-1 and TRBJ1-6, reads KAGVTQTPRYLIKTRGQQVTLSCSPISGHRSVSWYQQTPGQGLQFLFEYFSETQRNKGNFPGRFSGRQFSNSRSEMNVSTLELGDSALYLCASSPGTGGDNSPLHFGNGTRLTVT.

The rearrangement joins TRBV5-1 to TRBJ1-2; TRBD1 agrees at 9 bases. The CDR3 length is 14 residues. Germline V lookup: CDR1 SGHRS, CDR2 YFSETQ. With V trimmed by 3 bases and J by 3 bases, 3 bases remained unmatched. DNA for the CDR3: TGCGCCAGCAGCTCTACAGGGGGCGACTATGGCTACACCTTC. Its translation is CASSSTGGDYGYTF. Filled out from reference TRBV5-1 and TRBJ1-2, the complete variable domain reads KAGVTQTPRYLIKTRGQQVTLSCSPISGHRSVSWYQQTPGQGLQFLFEYFSETQRNKGNFPGRFSGRQFSNSRSEMNVSTLELGDSALYLCASSSTGGDYGYTFGSGTRLTVV.

The V call is TRBV7-9, the J call TRBJ2-5, with no clear D. This CDR3 has 16 residues. Looked up from germline, CDR1 is SEHNR and CDR2 is FQNEAQ (reference sequence). Trimming took off 5 bases at V and 5 bases at J, with 21 bases between the two ends. The CDR3 sequence: CASSPPPGYAYETQYF. The CDR3 DNA is TGTGCCAGCAGCCCGCCCCCTGGTTACGCGTATGAGACCCAGTACTTC.

This clonotype was observed a few times. The chain combines TRBV3-1 with TRBJ1-1; TRBD1 is a possible D gene (6 bases). CDR3 length: 13 residues. Germline CDR1 LGHDT, CDR2 YNNKEL (reference sequence). The V and J ends lost 0 bases and 6 bases respectively, with 8 bases between them. The CDR3 here is CASSQEGTPEAFF. Here the CDR3 DNA reads TGTGCCAGCAGCCAAGAAGGGACACCTGAAGCTTTCTTT.

There are a few counts of this clonotype. This CDR3 is CATSRGEQPQHF. In DNA, the CDR3 is TGTGCCACCAGCAGGGGGGAACAGCCCCAGCATTTT. The rearrangement joins TRBV15 to TRBJ1-5, with a weak D call TRBD1 (5 bases). The CDR3 runs to 12 residues. Germline V gene lookup returns CDR1 LNHNV and CDR2 YYDKDF (reference sequence). Trimming cost V 3 bases and J 7 bases, with 7 bases left between them.

The chain joins TRBV7-2 to TRBJ1-2; D remains unclear. Trimming stripped 2 bases from V and 2 bases from J, with 12 bases between. CDR1 is SGHTA and CDR2 is FQGNSA in the germline V gene. This CDR3 has 15 amino acids. DNA for the CDR3: TGTGCCAGCAGCTTATATGGTAACCAAAACTATGGCTACACCTTC. It codes for CASSLYGNQNYGYTF.

This clonotype was counted a few times. The chain employs TRBV12-3 or TRBV12-4 and TRBJ2-1; tentatively, D is TRBD2 (6 bases). The CDR3 loop spans 13 amino acids. Trimming removed 7 bases at V and 5 bases at J, with 12 bases between. CDR3 bases: TGTGCCAGCACCGACGGGGGTGACAATGAGCAGTTCTTC. It specifies CASTDGGDNEQFF.

A few counts support this clonotype. The chain has TRBV11-3 and TRBJ2-1; TRBD1 matches at 7 bases. Germline V gene lookup returns CDR1 SGHNT and CDR2 YENEEA. This CDR3 has 14 amino acids. V trimming: 5 bases; J trimming: 6 bases; junction bases outside the gene matches: 7. The CDR3: CASSLRDSGNEQFF. The DNA of the CDR3 is TGTGCCAGCAGCCTCCGGGACAGTGGCAATGAGCAGTTCTTC.

This clonotype was counted a single time. J is TRBJ2-3 and V is TRBV24-1, with 7 nucleotides matching TRBD1. The CDR3 covers 13 residues. Trimming removed 2 bases from V and 11 bases from J; junction bases left unmatched: 6. Germline V lookup: CDR1 KGHDR, CDR2 SFDVKD. The CDR3 region is CATSDYETGKQYF. In nucleotides, the CDR3 is TGTGCCACCAGTGATTATGAGACAGGGAAGCAGTATTTT.

The V gene is TRBV12-3 or TRBV12-4, the J gene TRBJ1-6; D gene unclear. CDR3 length equals 14 residues. V was trimmed by 4 bases and J by 4 bases, leaving 8 bases between them. The DNA of the CDR3 is TGTGCCAGCAGTTCGCGAGGGTATAATTCACCCCTCCACTTT. Encoded protein: CASSSRGYNSPLHF.

This clonotype was observed a few times. This sequence joins TRBV13 and TRBJ2-3; TRBD1 might be the D (6 bases). CDR1 and CDR2 (germline): PRHDT, FYEKMQ (reference sequence). The CDR3 has 14 residues. The V and J ends lost 7 bases and 9 bases respectively, with 20 bases between them. For the CDR3, the DNA is TGTGCCAGCAATCTAGGGGGATTCCTAGGGACGCAGTATTTT. This sequence encodes CASNLGGFLGTQYF.

In nucleotides, the CDR3 is TGTGCCAGCAGCCGCGTGGAGCAACGGGATGAAAAACTGTTTTTT. Translation: CASSRVEQRDEKLFF. This sequence joins TRBV7-9 and TRBJ1-4; D is uncertain. This CDR3 region has 15 residues. The germline V gene encodes CDR1 SEHNR and CDR2 FQNEAQ (reference sequence). V lost 5 bases to trimming and J lost 6 bases, with 16 bases between them.

This clonotype was recorded a few times. This chain connects TRBV12-3 or TRBV12-4 to TRBJ2-5; D might be TRBD2 (6 bases). This CDR3 spans 15 amino acids. V was trimmed by 6 bases and J by 5 bases, leaving 19 bases between them. The CDR3 loop is CASRQHSRGRETQYF. DNA of the CDR3: TGTGCCAGCAGACAACACTCGCGGGGTAGGGAGACCCAGTACTTC.

The DNA for the CDR3 is TGTGCCAGCAGCCAAGAGTCTCTGGGACAGGGGGCTAGCGGCGGGGAGCTGTTTTTT. Translation: CASSQESLGQGASGGELFF. The V call is TRBV3-1, the J call TRBJ2-2; the match to TRBD1 covers 12 bases. Per the germline V gene, CDR1 is LGHDT and CDR2 is YNNKEL (reference sequence). Losses at the gene ends were 0 bases for V and 7 bases for J; bases not matched to a gene: 12. CDR3 length equals 19 residues.

This clonotype occurred a few times. The chain joins TRBV10-3 to TRBJ1-1, with TRBD1 as a possible D gene (6 bases). The CDR3 has 12 amino acids. The germline V gene has CDR1 ENHRY and CDR2 SYGVKD. Trimming cost V 8 bases and J 4 bases, with 11 bases left between them. CDR3 amino acids: CAIGNRATEAFF. The CDR3 coding sequence is TGTGCCATCGGCAACAGGGCCACTGAAGCTTTCTTT.

The chain joins TRBV28 to TRBJ2-5; 10 bases are a match to TRBD2. The germline V gene has CDR1 MDHEN and CDR2 SYDVKM. V lost 6 bases to trimming and J lost 9 bases; unmatched junction nucleotides: 13. This CDR3 region has 15 residues. The chain's CDR3 is CASRALAGAAAPQYF. CDR3 nucleotide sequence: TGTGCCAGCAGGGCGCTAGCGGGGGCCGCAGCACCCCAGTACTTC.

As to this clonotype: At one end the junction does not follow the germline gene, possibly because of a read error. The rearrangement uses TRBV2 and TRBJ1-2, with D tentatively TRBD1 (5 bases). The CDR3 has 12 amino acids. Germline V lookup: CDR1 SNHLY, CDR2 FYNNEI. CDR3 amino acids: CDSSAGIIGYTF. In nucleotides, the CDR3 is TGTGACAGCAGTGCAGGGATCATCGGCTACACCTTC.

Only one count was recorded for this clonotype. This rearrangement joins TRBV4-3 to TRBJ2-7, with D perhaps given as TRBD1 or TRBD2 (5 bases each). The CDR3 length is 16 residues. V was trimmed by 0 bases and J by 2 bases, leaving 14 bases between them. Germline V gives CDR1 LGHNA, CDR2 YSLEER. CDR3 sequence: CASSQDLSQGAYEQYF. CDR3 coding DNA: TGCGCCAGCAGCCAAGATCTATCGCAGGGAGCCTACGAGCAGTACTTC.